This T cell receptor beta chain was sequenced for a study of early T cells in non-severe SARS-CoV-2 infection. Looking at the study overall: Unsorted whole blood bulk RNA was sequenced, with unpaired chains.

Broader study findings: Lookups in VDJdb leaned toward anti-spike CD8 responses and missed private and CD4 specificities.

This clonotype has a count of ten or more. The antigen is undetermined. Attached unique molecular identifiers marked individual cDNA molecules. MiXCR was run by TCRdb on the 5' RACE reads, yielding one entry per CDR3 protein. This sample yields more than 30,000 distinct CDR3 sequences, of which approximately 5% are seen a single time; around a quarter belongs to the top ten. Per the germline V gene, CDR1 is SGHVS and CDR2 is FQNEAQ. The CDR3 has 16 residues. J gave up 0 bases and V 5 bases, and 6 bases lay outside the gene matches. The TCR was taken from an adult who was a healthcare worker with PCR-confirmed SARS-CoV-2 infection or an uninfected control (not recorded which). The chain recombines TRBV7-8 with TRBJ1-4; 7 positions match TRBD1. Source material: whole blood. The CDR3 is CASSIGTVSTNEKLFF. The CDR3 DNA reads TGTGCCAGCAGCATCGGGACAGTCTCAACTAATGAAAAACTGTTTTTT.